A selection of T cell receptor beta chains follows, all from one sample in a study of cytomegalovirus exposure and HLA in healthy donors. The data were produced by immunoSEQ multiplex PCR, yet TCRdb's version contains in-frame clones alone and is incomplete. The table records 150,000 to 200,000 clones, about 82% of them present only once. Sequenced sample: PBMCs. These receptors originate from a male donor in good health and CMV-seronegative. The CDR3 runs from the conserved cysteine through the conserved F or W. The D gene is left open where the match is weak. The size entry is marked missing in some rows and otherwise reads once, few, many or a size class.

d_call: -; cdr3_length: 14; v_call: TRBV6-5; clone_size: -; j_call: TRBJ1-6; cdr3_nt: TGTGCCAGCAAAACGGGGGATATGGTTGGACCCCTCCACTTT; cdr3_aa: CASKTGDMVGPLHF
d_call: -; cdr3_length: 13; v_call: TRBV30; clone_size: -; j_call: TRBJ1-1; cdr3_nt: TGTGCCTGGAGTCCACAGGGACCCTGGGACGCTTTCTTT; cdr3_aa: CAWSPQGPWDAFF
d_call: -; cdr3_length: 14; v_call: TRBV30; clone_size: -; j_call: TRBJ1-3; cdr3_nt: TGTGCCTGGAGAGGAGACAGCTCTGGAAACACCATATATTTT; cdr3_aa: CAWRGDSSGNTIYF
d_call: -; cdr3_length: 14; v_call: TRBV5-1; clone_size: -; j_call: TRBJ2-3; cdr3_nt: TGCGCCAGCAGCTTGGGCAGGAGCACAGATACGCAGTATTTT; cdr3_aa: CASSLGRSTDTQYF
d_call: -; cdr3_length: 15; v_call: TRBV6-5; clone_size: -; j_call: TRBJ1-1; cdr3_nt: TGTGCCAGCAGTTACTTTCCAGGGGAGGGCACTGAAGCTTTCTTT; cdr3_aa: CASSYFPGEGTEAFF
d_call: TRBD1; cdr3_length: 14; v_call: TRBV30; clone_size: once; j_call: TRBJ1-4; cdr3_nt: TGTGCCTGGAGTGTTGGACAGGGAGGTGAAAAACTGTTTTTT; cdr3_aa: CAWSVGQGGEKLFF
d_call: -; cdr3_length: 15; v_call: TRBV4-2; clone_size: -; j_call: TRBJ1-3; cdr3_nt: TGTGCCAGCAGCCAAGGGGGGGGAACGGGAAACACCATATATTTT; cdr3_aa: CASSQGGGTGNTIYF
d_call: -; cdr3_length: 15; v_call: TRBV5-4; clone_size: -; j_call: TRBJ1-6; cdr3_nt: TGTGCCAGCAGCTCCCGTACAGGGAGTAATTCACCCCTCCACTTT; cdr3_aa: CASSSRTGSNSPLHF
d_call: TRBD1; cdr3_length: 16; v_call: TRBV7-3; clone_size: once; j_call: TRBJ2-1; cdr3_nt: TGTGCCAGCAGCCCCGTCGGGACAGGGGTAATGAATGAGCAGTTCTTC; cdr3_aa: CASSPVGTGVMNEQFF
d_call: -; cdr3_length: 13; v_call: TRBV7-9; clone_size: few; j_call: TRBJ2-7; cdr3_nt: TGTGCCAGCAGCCCAGCAGCGTCCTACGAGCAGTACTTC; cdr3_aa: CASSPAASYEQYF
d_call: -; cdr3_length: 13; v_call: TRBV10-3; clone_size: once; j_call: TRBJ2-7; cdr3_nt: TGTGCCGCAAGACTCGAGGACTCCTACGAGCAGTACTTC; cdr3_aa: CAARLEDSYEQYF
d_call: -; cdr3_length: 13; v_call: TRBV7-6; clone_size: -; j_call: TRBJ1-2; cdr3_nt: TGTGCCAGCAGCTCCCGGGGAGGTCATGGCTACACCTTC; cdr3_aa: CASSSRGGHGYTF
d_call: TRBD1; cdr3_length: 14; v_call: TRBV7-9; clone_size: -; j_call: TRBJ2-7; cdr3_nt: TGTGCCAGCAGCTTACGACAGGGGGTTAACGAGCAGTACTTC; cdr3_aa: CASSLRQGVNEQYF
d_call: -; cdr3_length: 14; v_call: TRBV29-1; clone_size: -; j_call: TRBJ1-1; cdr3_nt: TGCAGCGTCGACATGGAACAGGGGAACACTGAAGCTTTCTTT; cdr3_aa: CSVDMEQGNTEAFF
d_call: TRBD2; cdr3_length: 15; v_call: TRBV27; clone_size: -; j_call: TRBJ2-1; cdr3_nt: TGTGCCAGCAGTTCCGGACTAGCGGGGGTCAATGAGCAGTTCTTC; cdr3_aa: CASSSGLAGVNEQFF
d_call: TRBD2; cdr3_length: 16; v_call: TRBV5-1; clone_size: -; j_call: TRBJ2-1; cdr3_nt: TGCGCCAGCAGCTTGGGCCTAGCGGGGGGGCCGGATGAGCAGTTCTTC; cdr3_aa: CASSLGLAGGPDEQFF
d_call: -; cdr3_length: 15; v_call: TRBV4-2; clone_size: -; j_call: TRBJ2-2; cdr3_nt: TGTGCCAGCAGCCAAGTCGGTGAGAACACCGGGGAGCTGTTTTTT; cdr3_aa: CASSQVGENTGELFF
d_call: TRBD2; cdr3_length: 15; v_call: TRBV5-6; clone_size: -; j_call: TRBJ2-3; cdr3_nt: TGTGCCAGCAGCTCGGGACTAGCGTTGTCAGATACGCAGTATTTT; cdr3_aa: CASSSGLALSDTQYF
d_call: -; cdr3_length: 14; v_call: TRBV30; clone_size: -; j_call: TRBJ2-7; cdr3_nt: TGTGCCTGGAGTGTAGCAGGCTCCGGGGGAGAGCAGTACTTC; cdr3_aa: CAWSVAGSGGEQYF
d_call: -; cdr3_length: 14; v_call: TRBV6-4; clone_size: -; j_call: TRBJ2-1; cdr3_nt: TGTGCCAGCAGTGATAGGTGGCTAGGGGGTGAGCAGTTCTTC; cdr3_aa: CASSDRWLGGEQFF
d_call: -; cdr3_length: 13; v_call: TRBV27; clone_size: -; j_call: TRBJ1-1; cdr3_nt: TGTGCCAGCAGTTTACTTCGGGGCACTGAAGCTTTCTTT; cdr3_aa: CASSLLRGTEAFF
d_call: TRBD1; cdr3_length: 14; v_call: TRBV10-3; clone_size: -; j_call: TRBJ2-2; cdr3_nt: TGTGCCATGACAACCGGGACAGTCACCGGGGAGCTGTTTTTT; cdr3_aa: CAMTTGTVTGELFF
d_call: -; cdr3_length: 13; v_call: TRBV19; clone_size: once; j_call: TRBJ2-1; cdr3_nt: TGTGCCAGTAGTAGAGACTCCGACAATGAGCAGTTCTTC; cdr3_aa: CASSRDSDNEQFF
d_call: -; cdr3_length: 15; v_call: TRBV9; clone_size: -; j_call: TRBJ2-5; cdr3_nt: TGTGCCAGCAGCGCCGGGGGAGCGGGTAAAGAGACCCAGTACTTC; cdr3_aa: CASSAGGAGKETQYF
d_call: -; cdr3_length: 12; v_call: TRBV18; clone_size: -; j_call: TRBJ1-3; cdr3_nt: TGTGCCAGCTCCCCGGCTGGAAACACCATATATTTT; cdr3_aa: CASSPAGNTIYF
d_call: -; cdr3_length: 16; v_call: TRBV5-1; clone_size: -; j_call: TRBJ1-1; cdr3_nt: TGCGCCAGCAGCTTGGATGGACTGCCAGCGAACACTGAAGCTTTCTTT; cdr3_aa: CASSLDGLPANTEAFF
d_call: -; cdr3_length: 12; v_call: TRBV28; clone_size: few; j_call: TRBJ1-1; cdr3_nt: TGTGCCAGCAGTTTAGGGCACACTGAAGCTTTCTTT; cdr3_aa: CASSLGHTEAFF
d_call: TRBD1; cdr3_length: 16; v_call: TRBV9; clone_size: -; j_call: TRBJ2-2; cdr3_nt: TGTGCCAGCAGCCCCGGGACAGGGGGACTCACCGGGGAGCTGTTTTTT; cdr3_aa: CASSPGTGGLTGELFF
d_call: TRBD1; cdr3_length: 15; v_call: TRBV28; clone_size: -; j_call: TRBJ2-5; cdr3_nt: TGTGCCAGCAGTTGGGTGAGACAGGGAAAAGAGACCCAGTACTTC; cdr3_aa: CASSWVRQGKETQYF
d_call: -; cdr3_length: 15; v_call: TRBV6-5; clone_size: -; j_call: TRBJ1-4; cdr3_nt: TGTGCCAGCAGTTCCGATCCCGGGATCGATGAAAAACTGTTTTTT; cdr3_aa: CASSSDPGIDEKLFF
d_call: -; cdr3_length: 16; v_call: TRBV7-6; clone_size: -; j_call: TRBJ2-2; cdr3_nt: TGTGCCAGCAGCTTAGCAACGGCAGGAGGAACCGGGGAGCTGTTTTTT; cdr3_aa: CASSLATAGGTGELFF
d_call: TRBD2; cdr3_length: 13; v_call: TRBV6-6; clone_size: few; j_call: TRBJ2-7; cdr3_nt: TGTGCCAGCAGTTTAGCGGGATCCTACGAGCAGTACTTC; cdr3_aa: CASSLAGSYEQYF
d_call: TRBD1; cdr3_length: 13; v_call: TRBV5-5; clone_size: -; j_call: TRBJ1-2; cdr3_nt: TGTGCCAGCAGCCGGGACAGGACTTATGGCTACACCTTC; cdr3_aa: CASSRDRTYGYTF
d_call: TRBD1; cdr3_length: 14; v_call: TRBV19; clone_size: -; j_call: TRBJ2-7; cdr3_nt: TGTGCCAGTAGCCCGGGACAGGGGGCTCACGAGCAGTACTTC; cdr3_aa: CASSPGQGAHEQYF
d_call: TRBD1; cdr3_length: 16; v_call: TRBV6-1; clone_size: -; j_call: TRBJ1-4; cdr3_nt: TGTGCCAGCAGTGAAGGCAAGGGACAGGGGAATGAAAAACTGTTTTTT; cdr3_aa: CASSEGKGQGNEKLFF
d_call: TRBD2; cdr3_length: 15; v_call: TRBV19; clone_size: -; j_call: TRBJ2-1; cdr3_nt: TGTGCCAGTAGTCCGACTAGCGTATCCTACAATGAGCAGTTCTTC; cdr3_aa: CASSPTSVSYNEQFF
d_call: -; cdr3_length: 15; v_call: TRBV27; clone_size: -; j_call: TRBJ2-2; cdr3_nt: TGTGCCAGCAGTTTAGAGACAGGGAACACCGGGGAGCTGTTTTTT; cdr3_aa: CASSLETGNTGELFF
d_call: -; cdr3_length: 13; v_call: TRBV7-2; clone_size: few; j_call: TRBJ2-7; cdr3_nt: TGTGCCAGCAGCTTAGTGGCCAGCTACGAGCAGTACTTC; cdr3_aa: CASSLVASYEQYF
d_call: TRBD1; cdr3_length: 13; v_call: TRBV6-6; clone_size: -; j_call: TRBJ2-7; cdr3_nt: TGTGCCAGCAGTTCAGGACAGGGGGCGCCTCTCTACTTC; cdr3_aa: CASSSGQGAPLYF
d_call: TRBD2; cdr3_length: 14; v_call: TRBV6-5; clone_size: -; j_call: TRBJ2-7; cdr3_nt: TGTGCCAGCAGTTACTCTAGCGGGAGTTACGAGCAGTACTTC; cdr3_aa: CASSYSSGSYEQYF
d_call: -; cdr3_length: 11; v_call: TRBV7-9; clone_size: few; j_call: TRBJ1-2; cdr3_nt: TGTGCCAGCAGCTTAGGTCAAGGCTACACCTTC; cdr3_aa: CASSLGQGYTF
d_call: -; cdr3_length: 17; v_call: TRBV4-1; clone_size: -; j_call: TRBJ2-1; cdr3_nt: TGCGCCAGCAGCCAAGATACTCCGGGGAGCTCCTACAATGAGCAGTTCTTC; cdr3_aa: CASSQDTPGSSYNEQFF
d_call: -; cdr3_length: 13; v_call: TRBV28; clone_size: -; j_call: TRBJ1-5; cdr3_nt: TGTGCCAGCAGTTTCATTAGCAATCAGCCCCAGCATTTT; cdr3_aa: CASSFISNQPQHF
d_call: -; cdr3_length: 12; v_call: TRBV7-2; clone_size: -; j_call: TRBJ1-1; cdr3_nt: TGTGCCAGCAGCTTAGGTATCACTGAAGCTTTCTTT; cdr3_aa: CASSLGITEAFF
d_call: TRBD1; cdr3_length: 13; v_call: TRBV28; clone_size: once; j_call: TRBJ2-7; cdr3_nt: TGTGCCAGCAGTTACAGGGGGCTGTACGAGCAGTACTTC; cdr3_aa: CASSYRGLYEQYF
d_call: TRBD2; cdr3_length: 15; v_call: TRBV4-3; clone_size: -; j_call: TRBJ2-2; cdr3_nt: TGCGCCAGCAGCCAACGGACGGGAGGGACCGGGGAGCTGTTTTTT; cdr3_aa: CASSQRTGGTGELFF
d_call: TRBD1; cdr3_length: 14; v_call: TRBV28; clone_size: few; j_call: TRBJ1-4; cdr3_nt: TGTGCCAGCAGTCTCGGGACAGCTAATGAAAAACTGTTTTTT; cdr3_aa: CASSLGTANEKLFF
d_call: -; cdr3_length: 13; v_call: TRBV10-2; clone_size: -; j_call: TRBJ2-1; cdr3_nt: TGCGCCAGTGGGGAGGCGTCCTACAATGAGCAGTTCTTC; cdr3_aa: CASGEASYNEQFF
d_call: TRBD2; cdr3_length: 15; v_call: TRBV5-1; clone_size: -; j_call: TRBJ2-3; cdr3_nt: TGCGCCAGCAGTTTTAGCGGGACGGACACAGATACGCAGTATTTT; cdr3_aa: CASSFSGTDTDTQYF
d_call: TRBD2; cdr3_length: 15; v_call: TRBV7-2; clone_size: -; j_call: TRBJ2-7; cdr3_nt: TGTGCCAGCAGCTCCAGTCCAGCGGGAGCCTACGAGCAGTACTTC; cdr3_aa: CASSSSPAGAYEQYF
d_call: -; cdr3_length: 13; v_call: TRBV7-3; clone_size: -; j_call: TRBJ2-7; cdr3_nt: TGTGCCAGCAGCTTGACAGCTTTCTACGAGCAGTACTTC; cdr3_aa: CASSLTAFYEQYF
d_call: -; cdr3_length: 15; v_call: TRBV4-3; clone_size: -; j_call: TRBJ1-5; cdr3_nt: TGCGCCAGCAGCCAAGATCGGGGATACAATCAGCCCCAGCATTTT; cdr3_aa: CASSQDRGYNQPQHF
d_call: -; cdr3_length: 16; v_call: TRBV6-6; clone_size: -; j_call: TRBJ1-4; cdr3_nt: TGTGCCAGCAGCAAAACGATACGGGCAACTAATGAAAAACTGTTTTTT; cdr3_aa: CASSKTIRATNEKLFF
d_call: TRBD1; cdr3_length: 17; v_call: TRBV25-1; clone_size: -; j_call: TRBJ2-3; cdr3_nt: TGTGCCAGCAGTGAACCATTCTGGGACAGGGGCACAGATACGCAGTATTTT; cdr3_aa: CASSEPFWDRGTDTQYF